This TCR beta chain was identified during a study of blood T cells in healthy people across ages. This clonotype occurred a few times. Using a J-beta primer mix together with a sample-barcoded 5' primer, a second PCR was run for roughly 6 to 11 cycles. MiXCR, applied by TCRdb to the 5' RACE reads, yields one record per CDR3 protein. This sample has roughly 410,000 distinct CDR3 sequences, with 52% found just once. The CDR3 is made up of 14 amino acids. Per germline, CDR1 LGHDT and CDR2 YNNKEL (reference sequence). V was pared by 2 bases and J by 2 bases, with 4 bases between. The authors isolated at least 7 million PBMCs per sample.

The source is a man between 60 and 70 years old in good health. The sequenced sample consisted of blood. The rearrangement joins TRBV3-1 to TRBJ2-6; D gene ambiguous. CDR3 amino acids: CASSQKAGANVLTF. CDR3 sequence (DNA): TGTGCCAGCAGCCAAAAAGCTGGGGCCAACGTCCTGACTTTC.